This T cell receptor (beta chain) was sequenced in a study of T cell clonality in common variable immunodeficiency. Regarding the study as a whole: TCRbeta clonality was increased in CVID versus healthy controls. Fewer deletions and N-nucleotide insertions were reportedly seen in common variable immunodeficiency TCR beta sequences.

Assay: immunoSEQ multiplex PCR; the TCRdb copy retains only in-frame clones and omits some. In total the sample includes tens of thousands of clones, none of them seen once. From germline, CDR1 is SGHAT and CDR2 FQNNGV. This CDR3 contains 15 residues. Between the trimmed V and J ends, which lost 5 bases and 3 bases, there was a span of 13 bases. Heparinized whole blood, roughly 5 to 8 ml, came from each donor. Concerning this clone itself: Its antigen is undetermined. The read terminates 3 residues before the CDR3 end, so the remaining end is supplied by the germline J gene.

This clonotype was obtained from a person aged 18 to 70 in good health. The gene calls are TRBV11-2 and TRBJ1-4; a possible D gene is TRBD1 (5 bases). Sample: peripheral blood mononuclear cells. The sequenced CDR3 bases are TGTGCCAGCAGCCATTCAGGGAGTCCTAATGAAAAA. It is translated as CASSHSGSPNEK. The entire CDR3 is CASSHSGSPNEKLFF.